The 29 T cell receptor beta chains presented below share a single source sample, sequenced in a study of blood T cell repertoires in COVID-19. Assay: immunoSEQ multiplex PCR; the TCRdb copy retains only in-frame clones and omits some. The table shows fewer than 200,000 clones, with roughly 80% occurring only once. The source material was peripheral blood. The receptors derive from an older woman with COVID-19, enrolled during active disease.

The V gene is TRBV2, the J gene TRBJ1-5, with 8 positions matching TRBD1. Germline V lookup: CDR1 SNHLY, CDR2 FYNNEI. This CDR3 is 15 amino acids long. Losses at the gene ends were 6 bases for V and 2 bases for J; bases not matched to a gene: 6. CDR3 region: CASSGDRGRNQPQHF. The CDR3 region has the DNA TGTGCCAGCAGCGGAGACAGGGGCCGCAATCAGCCCCAGCATTTT.

The chain links TRBV5-6 to TRBJ1-1; 7 bases line up with TRBD1. Per the germline V gene, CDR1 is SGHDT and CDR2 is YYEEEE. The junction had 10 bases not matched to a gene; V was cut back by 4 bases and J by 1 base. The CDR3 is made up of 16 amino acids. The chain's CDR3 is CASSQGQLTWNTEAFF. The CDR3 DNA reads as TGTGCCAGCAGCCAGGGACAGTTGACTTGGAACACTGAAGCTTTCTTT.

CDR3 DNA sequence: TGTGCCAGCAGTGGAGTAGGAGATACGCAGTATTTT. Its translation: CASSGVGDTQYF. This chain joins TRBV9 and TRBJ2-3; D is uncertain. V lost 5 bases and J 5 bases, leaving 9 bases between the germline ends. CDR3 length: 12 residues. The germline V gene encodes CDR1 SGDLS and CDR2 YYNGEE.

The chain links TRBV28 to TRBJ2-3; TRBD1 might be the D (6 bases). The germline gives CDR1 MDHEN, CDR2 SYDVKM. The CDR3 spans 15 residues. Trimming left V 5 bases short and J 1 base short, with 13 bases between. The CDR3 DNA follows: TGTGCCAGCAGTGCGCCCAGACAGGGCACAGATACGCAGTATTTT. It specifies CASSAPRQGTDTQYF.

The genes are TRBV5-1 and TRBJ1-5, with 7 positions matching TRBD1. The CDR3 has 14 amino acids. Per germline, CDR1 SGHRS and CDR2 YFSETQ. J gave up 4 bases and V 5 bases, and 6 bases lay outside the gene matches. Here the CDR3 reads CASRRDSTNQPQHF. The CDR3 bases are TGCGCCAGCAGACGGGACAGCACAAATCAGCCCCAGCATTTT. Using reference TRBV5-1 and TRBJ1-5 for the parts outside the CDR3, the full variable domain is KAGVTQTPRYLIKTRGQQVTLSCSPISGHRSVSWYQQTPGQGLQFLFEYFSETQRNKGNFPGRFSGRQFSNSRSEMNVSTLELGDSALYLCASRRDSTNQPQHFGDGTRLSIL.

The rearrangement joins TRBV18 to TRBJ1-1, with D possibly being TRBD1 (6 bases). CDR1 KGHSH and CDR2 LQKENI come from the germline V gene. With 4 bases removed from V and 1 base from J, the gap between germline ends came to 7 bases. CDR3 size: 13 residues. The DNA for the CDR3 is TGTGCCAGCTCACTGGGACAGAACACTGAAGCTTTCTTT. Its translation: CASSLGQNTEAFF.

CDR3 nucleotide sequence: TGCAGCGGCAGGAGCGGGAGAGATACGCAGTATTTT. Translated: CSGRSGRDTQYF. The rearrangement uses TRBV29-1 and TRBJ2-3; 8 positions agree with TRBD2. The CDR3 sequence is 12 residues long. The V gene end was trimmed by 7 bases and the J gene end by 5 bases; junction bases not matched to a gene: 5. The germline CDR1 and CDR2 sequences are SQVTM and ANQGSEA.

This chain joins TRBV2 and TRBJ1-2, with D perhaps TRBD1 (6 bases). The ends were cut back, 2 bases at V and 7 bases at J, with 11 bases in the middle. Germline loops: CDR1 SNHLY, CDR2 FYNNEI. This CDR3 has 13 residues. The CDR3 here is CASSEQGIGGYTF. The CDR3 DNA follows: TGTGCCAGCAGTGAACAGGGGATTGGTGGCTACACCTTC.

The chain employs TRBV5-4 and TRBJ1-4; TRBD1 is a possible D gene (5 bases). CDR1 and CDR2 from the germline V gene are SGHNT and YYREEE (reference sequence). This CDR3 has 14 amino acids. Trimming shortened V by 5 bases and J by 3 bases, and 11 bases separated the two germline ends. DNA of the CDR3: TGTGCCAGCAGTGACCGGGGGTCTAATGAAAAACTGTTTTTT. Protein: CASSDRGSNEKLFF.

The gene calls are TRBV18 and TRBJ1-1; 9 bases align to TRBD1. Germline V CDR1 and CDR2: KGHSH, LQKENI. The CDR3 spans 15 residues. V lost 0 bases to trimming and J lost 5 bases; unmatched junction nucleotides: 4. CDR3 residues: CASSPPLGQGTEAFF. In DNA, the CDR3 is TGTGCCAGCTCACCACCCCTGGGACAGGGAACTGAAGCTTTCTTT.

CDR3 nucleotide sequence: TGTGCCAGCACCCGCGGGGGGACAGCTTCCGGGGAGCTGTTTTTT. Translating it yields CASTRGGTASGELFF. V usage is TRBV2 and J usage is TRBJ2-2; maybe TRBD2 (8 bases). The CDR3 length is 15 residues. Germline V gives CDR1 SNHLY, CDR2 FYNNEI. V lost 7 bases and J lost 6, with 18 bases in between.

V usage is TRBV5-1 and J usage is TRBJ2-2; D unclear. CDR1 and CDR2 (germline): SGHRS, YFSETQ. Trimming pared 1 base from V and 3 bases from J, leaving 7 bases between. The CDR3 is 14 amino acids. CDR3 bases: TGCGCCAGCAGCTTGAGTACGGACACCGGGGAGCTGTTTTTT. Residues: CASSLSTDTGELFF.

The chain employs TRBV7-9 and TRBJ2-7; 10 bases are shared with TRBD2. The CDR3 extends over 17 amino acids. V dropped 6 bases and J dropped 6; count of bases not matched to a gene: 17. Germline-derived CDR1 and CDR2 are SEHNR and FQNEAQ (reference sequence). CDR3: CASSSIDGASGRSEQYF. In nucleotides, the CDR3 is TGTGCCAGCAGTTCCATCGACGGGGCTAGCGGGAGAAGCGAGCAGTACTTC.

The J gene is TRBJ2-7, the V gene TRBV28, with no clear D. The CDR3 is 13 residues long. V was shortened by 8 bases and J by 6 bases, with 17 bases between the two germline ends. The V gene's germline CDR1 is MDHEN and CDR2 SYDVKM. The CDR3 DNA is TGTGCCAGCCGTCGTCCTGGATCGGGCGAGCAGTACTTC. Translated, it gives CASRRPGSGEQYF.

This rearrangement joins TRBV6-2 or TRBV6-3 to TRBJ2-7, with TRBD1 matching over 9 bases. The CDR3 runs 15 residues. V lost 5 bases and J lost 0; bases outside the gene matches: 5. Per germline, CDR1 MNHEY and CDR2 SVGEGT. The CDR3 loop reads CASSTGQGLSYEQYF. CDR3 coding DNA: TGTGCCAGCAGTACGGGACAGGGCCTCTCCTACGAGCAGTACTTC.

This clone was seen a handful of times. This chain connects TRBV29-1 to TRBJ2-5; 11 bases line up with TRBD2. This CDR3 contains 17 residues. Germline trimming cut 7 bases from V and 4 bases from J; bases unmatched to any gene: 17. Germline lookup yields CDR1 SQVTM and CDR2 ANQGSEA. CDR3 amino acids: CSAQRGLAGGERETQYF. The CDR3 DNA is TGCAGCGCCCAACGGGGGCTAGCGGGAGGAGAGAGAGAGACCCAGTACTTC.

The chain joins TRBV6-1 to TRBJ2-2; TRBD2 aligns across 7 bases. Germline assignment: CDR1 MNHNS and CDR2 SASEGT. Losses at the gene ends were 1 base for V and 3 bases for J; bases not matched to a gene: 5. The CDR3 spans 16 residues. The CDR3 sequence: CASSEVGGRDTGELFF. The DNA for the CDR3 is TGTGCCAGCAGTGAAGTCGGTGGGAGGGACACCGGGGAGCTGTTTTTT.

V usage is TRBV24-1 and J usage is TRBJ2-1; 10 bases line up with TRBD2. The ends lost 5 bases at V and 7 bases at J; junction bases unmatched: 10. This CDR3 is built from 16 residues. The germline V gene has CDR1 KGHDR and CDR2 SFDVKD. The CDR3: CATSAPSASGSNEQFF. The CDR3 DNA reads TGTGCCACCAGTGCTCCGTCGGCTAGCGGGAGTAATGAGCAGTTCTTC.

On this clone itself: The identical CDR3 is also encoded by other nucleotide sequences in the sample. This chain uses TRBV6-5 with TRBJ2-7, with a tentative D call TRBD2 (6 bases). The CDR3 has 13 residues. V lost 6 bases and J 2 bases, leaving 11 bases between the germline ends. CDR1 is MNHEY, CDR2 SVGAGI, per germline. The CDR3 here is CASRRTGAYEQYF. CDR3 sequence (DNA): TGTGCCAGCAGAAGGACGGGAGCCTACGAGCAGTACTTC.

This rearrangement joins TRBV28 to TRBJ1-5; D is possibly TRBD1 (6 bases). Trimming took 7 bases from V and 0 from J, leaving 19 bases between them. Germline V lookup: CDR1 MDHEN, CDR2 SYDVKM. The CDR3 extends over 17 amino acids. CDR3 coding DNA: TGTGCCAGCAATTCGAGACAGGATGTAAATAGCAATCAGCCCCAGCATTTT. The encoded protein is CASNSRQDVNSNQPQHF.

As DNA, the CDR3 is TGTGCCAGCAGTCGACAGGGGAAACCCTCGGATACGCAGTATTTT. It specifies CASSRQGKPSDTQYF. This chain uses TRBV2 with TRBJ2-3; 8 nucleotides match TRBD1. The CDR3 length is 15 residues. V trimming: 5 bases; J trimming: 6 bases; junction bases outside the gene matches: 10. Germline loops: CDR1 SNHLY, CDR2 FYNNEI.

The chain carries TRBV6-2 or TRBV6-3 and TRBJ2-5; 8 bases fit TRBD1. With 4 bases clipped from V and 0 bases from J, the junction kept 4 bases outside the gene matches. This CDR3 contains 15 residues. From germline, CDR1 is MNHEY and CDR2 SVGEGT. The CDR3 DNA sequence: TGTGCCAGCAGTTGGTCGACAGGGGACCAAGAGACCCAGTACTTC. Its protein is CASSWSTGDQETQYF.

The CDR3 sequence: CARQTPGNEKLFF. In DNA form, the CDR3 reads TGTGCCAGGCAGACTCCGGGAAATGAAAAACTGTTTTTT. V and J are TRBV19 and TRBJ1-4; no clear D. Germline CDR1 reads LNHDA; CDR2 reads SQIVND (reference sequence). The length of the CDR3 is 13 residues. V was clipped by 9 bases and J by 5 bases, with 13 bases between them.

This sequence joins TRBV11-2 and TRBJ2-7, with a weak D call TRBD2 (5 bases). The CDR3 sequence is 15 residues long. The ends were cut back, 0 bases at V and 5 bases at J, with 14 bases in the middle. Germline values: CDR1 SGHAT, CDR2 FQNNGV. The CDR3 reads CASSLDRRARDEQYF. CDR3 nucleotides: TGTGCCAGCAGCTTAGATCGGCGGGCTCGGGACGAGCAGTACTTC. Together with reference TRBV11-2 and TRBJ2-7, the CDR3 gives the full variable domain: EAGVAQSPRYKIIEKRQSVAFWCNPISGHATLYWYQQILGQGPKLLIQFQNNGVVDDSQLPKDRFSAERLKGVDSTLKIQPAKLEDSAVYLCASSLDRRARDEQYFGPGTRLTVT.

In nucleotides, the CDR3 is TGTGCCAGCAGCCGCGGGACAGGGGGCTACAATGAGCAGTTCTTC. Protein sequence: CASSRGTGGYNEQFF. The chain carries TRBV6-2 or TRBV6-3 and TRBJ2-1; 11 bases match TRBD1. CDR1 is MNHEY, CDR2 SVGEGT, per germline. The V segment lost 6 bases and the J segment 3 bases; nucleotides outside the gene matches: 4. The CDR3 covers 15 residues.

The chain is built from TRBV11-1 and TRBJ2-2, with 8 bases that match TRBD2. Germline CDR1 SGHAT, CDR2 FQDESV (reference sequence). CDR3 length: 14 residues. V shed 2 bases and J 5 bases; nucleotides not matched to a gene: 1. This CDR3 is CASSLSSGTGELFF. The CDR3 DNA follows: TGTGCCAGCAGCTTATCTAGCGGGACCGGGGAGCTGTTTTTT.

This clone was recorded only once. The CDR3 nucleotides are TGCAGTGCCGATTCGGGGGGGGAGCAGTACTTC. Protein product: CSADSGGEQYF. The J gene is TRBJ2-7, the V gene TRBV20-1, with TRBD2 matching over 8 bases. Germline lookup yields CDR1 DFQATT and CDR2 SNEGSKA (reference sequence). J lost 7 bases, V lost 6 bases, and 5 bases had no gene match. The CDR3 is 11 residues long.

The V call is TRBV9, the J call TRBJ1-1; tentatively, D is TRBD1 (5 bases). The CDR3 totals 15 residues. The germline CDR1 and CDR2 sequences are SGDLS and YYNGEE. V was clipped by 0 bases and J by 0 bases, with 9 bases between them. CDR3 amino acids: CASSVAWGLNTEAFF. The CDR3 nucleotides read TGTGCCAGCAGCGTAGCTTGGGGCTTGAACACTGAAGCTTTCTTT.

The V call is TRBV24-1, the J call TRBJ1-5; 10 positions agree with TRBD1. This CDR3 spans 16 amino acids. Trimming cost V 4 bases and J 5 bases; bases outside gene matches: 7. Germline CDR1 reads KGHDR; CDR2 reads SFDVKD. For the CDR3, the DNA is TGTGCCACCAGTGACACGGGACAGGGGAAAGATCAGCCCCAGCATTTT. Translated: CATSDTGQGKDQPQHF.